One and the same sample provided the 10 T cell receptor beta chains below, sequenced in a study of shared clonotypes between healthy human individuals. Libraries were prepared by immunoSEQ multiplex PCR; TCRdb keeps only in-frame clonotypes and omits some of them. Seen here are about 750,000 clones, around 93% observed once, and the top ten hold around 24%. Positive CCR7 selection of CD45RO-negative cells yielded the naive CD8 cells, and terminally differentiated effector memory CD45RA+ cells were excluded. Sequenced: naive CD8+ T cells sorted from blood. The receptor source for this set is a man aged 25 to 40 in good health.

The sample holds a few counts of this clone. The rearrangement links TRBV10-3 to TRBJ1-5; D ambiguous. V was clipped by 4 bases and J by 11 bases, with 15 bases between them. CDR3 length: 13 amino acids. The germline V gene has CDR1 ENHRY and CDR2 SYGVKD. CDR3 coding DNA: TGTGCCATCAGTGTGGATAGGGATGAGTCCCAGCATTTT. It is translated as CAISVDRDESQHF.

The chain has TRBV11-2 and TRBJ2-5; D uncertain. Trimming pared 0 bases from V and 13 bases from J, leaving 12 bases between. The V gene's germline CDR1 is SGHAT and CDR2 FQNNGV. The CDR3 totals 12 residues. CDR3 sequence (DNA): TGTGCCAGCAGCTTAGAGATATCCCAATTGTACTTC. Protein sequence: CASSLEISQLYF.

This chain joins TRBV6-5 and TRBJ1-1; D remains ambiguous. Per the germline V gene, CDR1 is MNHEY and CDR2 is SVGAGI. Between the trimmed V and J ends, which lost 8 bases and 2 bases, there was a span of 6 bases. This CDR3 region has 11 residues. Here the CDR3 reads CASLFNTEAFF. The CDR3 DNA is TGTGCCAGCTTATTTAACACTGAAGCTTTCTTT.

The chain links TRBV6-5 to TRBJ1-1; D gene ambiguous. CDR3 length: 12 residues. V lost 6 bases to trimming and J lost 3 bases, with 8 bases between them. The germline V gene encodes CDR1 MNHEY and CDR2 SVGAGI. CDR3 sequence reads: CASSPDDTEAFF. For the CDR3, the DNA is TGTGCCAGCAGCCCCGATGACACTGAAGCTTTCTTT.

Concerning this clone: This same CDR3 is encoded by further DNA sequences in the sample. The chain links TRBV4-3 to TRBJ2-7; tentative D call: TRBD2 (6 bases). The CDR3 length is 15 residues. With 3 bases removed from V and 0 bases from J, the gap between germline ends came to 12 bases. CDR1 is LGHNA, CDR2 YSLEER, per germline. The CDR3 spells CASSQGRGSSYEQYF. The CDR3 DNA sequence: TGCGCCAGCAGCCAGGGACGGGGGAGCTCCTACGAGCAGTACTTC.

V is TRBV6-6 and J is TRBJ2-5; tentative D call: TRBD2 (5 bases). The CDR3 sequence is 14 residues long. Germline lookup yields CDR1 MNHNY and CDR2 SVGAGI (reference sequence). V gave up 7 bases and J gave up 5 bases, with 17 bases separating them. The DNA for the CDR3 is TGTGCCAGCACCTCGCGGGTGCCTCGGGAGACCCAGTACTTC. Translated: CASTSRVPRETQYF.

The chain is built from TRBV7-7 and TRBJ2-1, with 11 bases that match TRBD2. Trimming cost V 0 bases and J 7 bases; bases outside gene matches: 5. Germline V gene data show CDR1 as SSHAT and CDR2 as FNYEAQ (reference sequence). The CDR3 covers 16 residues. CDR3 loop: CASSLASGRAWNEQFF. The CDR3 DNA sequence: TGTGCCAGCAGCTTAGCTAGCGGGAGGGCCTGGAATGAGCAGTTCTTC.

The V gene is TRBV11-2, the J gene TRBJ2-5; D ambiguous. Germline CDR1 reads SGHAT; CDR2 reads FQNNGV. V dropped 4 bases and J dropped 4 bases, with 10 bases sitting between them. The CDR3 sequence is 13 residues long. The CDR3 bases are TGTGCCAGCAGCTCCGAGGTGGGAGAGACCCAGTACTTC. Translation: CASSSEVGETQYF.

Concerning this clone: This sample also contains other DNA sequences that code for the same CDR3. The genes are TRBV7-9 and TRBJ2-7; D is unclear. V lost 5 bases and J lost 1, with 9 bases in between. CDR3 size: 13 residues. The germline V gene has CDR1 SEHNR and CDR2 FQNEAQ (reference sequence). The DNA for the CDR3 is TGTGCCAGCAGCCACCCGCGTTCCTACGAGCAGTACTTC. It specifies CASSHPRSYEQYF.

The V call is TRBV7-2, the J call TRBJ2-5, with a tentative D call TRBD2 (5 bases). The CDR3 contains 17 residues. V was cut by 6 bases and J by 0 bases, with 20 bases left in between. Germline CDR1 SGHTA, CDR2 FQGNSA. CDR3 loop: CASSSTWSGPYQETQYF. DNA of the CDR3: TGTGCCAGCAGTTCAACTTGGAGCGGACCGTACCAAGAGACCCAGTACTTC.